One sample yielded the 17 T cell receptor beta chains listed below, sequenced in a study of cytomegalovirus exposure and HLA in healthy donors. Use of 60 Vbeta and 13 Jbeta primers characterized the PCR. TCRdb's copy holds only in-frame clones and misses some; the assay was immunoSEQ multiplex PCR. This table holds about 160,000 clones, around 84% found once. Sequencing was carried out using PBMCs. The receptors here all came from a woman in her 40s in good health and CMV-seronegative.

This chain connects TRBV7-3 to TRBJ1-1; D gene ambiguous. Germline V CDR1 and CDR2: SGHTA, FQGTGA. The CDR3 totals 14 residues. Deletions cut 2 bases from V and 0 bases from J, with 7 bases between. CDR3 in DNA: TGTGCCAGCAGCTTATCCGGTATGAACACTGAAGCTTTCTTT. As protein: CASSLSGMNTEAFF. Combining the CDR3 with reference TRBV7-3 and TRBJ1-1 gives the whole variable domain GAGVSQTPSNKVTEKGKYVELRCDPISGHTALYWYRQSLGQGPEFLIYFQGTGAADDSGLPNDRFFAVRPEGSVSTLKIQRTERGDSAVYLCASSLSGMNTEAFFGQGTRLTVV.

The chain couples TRBV7-9 to TRBJ1-5; the D gene is possibly TRBD1 (6 bases). In germline, CDR1 is SEHNR, CDR2 FQNEAQ (reference sequence). There are 15 residues in the CDR3. The V and J ends lost 5 bases and 2 bases respectively, with 13 bases between them. Written as DNA, the CDR3 is TGTGCCAGCAGCCTACCAGGGGAGCGCAATCAGCCCCAGCATTTT. Its translation: CASSLPGERNQPQHF.

This chain connects TRBV27 to TRBJ1-3; 7 bases align to TRBD1. The germline V gene has CDR1 MNHEY and CDR2 SMNVEV (reference sequence). Losses at the gene ends were 5 bases for V and 1 base for J; bases not matched to a gene: 5. The length of the CDR3 is 15 residues. In DNA form, the CDR3 reads TGTGCCAGCAGTCCGAAGACAGGGTCTGGAAACACCATATATTTT. Its protein product is CASSPKTGSGNTIYF.

The genes are TRBV5-1 and TRBJ2-5; D gene uncertain. V lost 4 bases and J 3 bases, leaving 16 bases between the germline ends. The CDR3 consists of 15 residues. The germline V gene encodes CDR1 SGHRS and CDR2 YFSETQ. The DNA for the CDR3 is TGCGCCAGCAGCCCGGCGACTTTCCTCAAAGAGACCCAGTACTTC. Its translation: CASSPATFLKETQYF. Full variable domain (rest looked up from reference TRBV5-1 and TRBJ2-5): KAGVTQTPRYLIKTRGQQVTLSCSPISGHRSVSWYQQTPGQGLQFLFEYFSETQRNKGNFPGRFSGRQFSNSRSEMNVSTLELGDSALYLCASSPATFLKETQYFGPGTRLLVL.

CDR3 nucleotide sequence: TGTGCCAGCTCACCGGGACAGGGGGCGCGGAATGAGCAGTTCTTC. Translation: CASSPGQGARNEQFF. The chain has TRBV18 and TRBJ2-1, with TRBD1 matching 12 bases. The CDR3 runs 15 residues. Germline-derived CDR1 and CDR2 are KGHSH and LQKENI. The junction had 4 bases not matched to a gene; V was cut back by 3 bases and J by 7 bases. Combining the CDR3 with reference TRBV18 and TRBJ2-1 gives the whole variable domain NAGVMQNPRHLVRRRGQEARLRCSPMKGHSHVYWYRQLPEEGLKFMVYLQKENIIDESGMPKERFSAEFPKEGPSILRIQQVVRGDSAAYFCASSPGQGARNEQFFGPGTRLTVL.

V and J are TRBV7-9 and TRBJ1-4, with 10 bases identical to TRBD1. V shed 10 bases and J 6 bases; nucleotides not matched to a gene: 2. CDR1 and CDR2 from the germline V gene are SEHNR and FQNEAQ (reference sequence). This CDR3 spans 12 amino acids. CDR3 in DNA: TGTGCCACCGGGACAGGGGATGAAAAACTGTTTTTT. As protein: CATGTGDEKLFF.

This clone is a singleton in its sample. The rearrangement uses TRBV4-1 and TRBJ1-1, with 7 bases identical to TRBD1. V lost 1 base and J lost 0; bases outside the gene matches: 8. The germline gives CDR1 MGHRA, CDR2 YSYEKL. This CDR3 is built from 17 residues. The CDR3 DNA reads TGCGCCAGCAGCCAAGGTGTGACAGGGACGCTGAACACTGAAGCTTTCTTT. The encoded protein is CASSQGVTGTLNTEAFF.

This rearrangement joins TRBV4-2 to TRBJ2-7; 8 positions match TRBD2. With V trimmed by 4 bases and J by 0 bases, 14 bases remained unmatched. Germline CDR1 is LGHNA and CDR2 is YNFKEQ. This CDR3 comprises 18 residues. DNA of the CDR3: TGTGCCAGCAGCCCGAACGCACTTGCGGGGGGAAACTCCTACGAGCAGTACTTC. It yields the protein CASSPNALAGGNSYEQYF.

The rearrangement uses TRBV4-1 and TRBJ1-5, with D tentatively TRBD1 (6 bases). The CDR3 has 14 amino acids. The ends were cut back, 4 bases at V and 10 bases at J, with 17 bases in the middle. Germline-derived CDR1 and CDR2 are MGHRA and YSYEKL. CDR3 sequence: CASSPQDRLDPQHF. In DNA, the CDR3 is TGCGCCAGCAGCCCTCAAGACAGGTTGGATCCCCAGCATTTT.

This clone was found a few times. The chain couples TRBV6-5 to TRBJ1-6; D gene unclear. V lost 0 bases and J 8 bases, leaving 14 bases between the germline ends. This CDR3 has 16 residues. Germline assignment: CDR1 MNHEY and CDR2 SVGAGI. The CDR3 DNA is TGTGCCAGCAGTTACTCTGTACAGCGCGGGGATTCACCCCTCCACTTT. Translating gives CASSYSVQRGDSPLHF.

This chain connects TRBV19 to TRBJ1-2; D is ambiguous. The CDR3 consists of 13 residues. Per germline, CDR1 LNHDA and CDR2 SQIVND (reference sequence). V was shortened by 7 bases and J by 8 bases, with 17 bases between the two germline ends. The chain's CDR3 is CASTDGPNGGYTF. CDR3 DNA sequence: TGTGCCAGTACCGATGGGCCGAACGGCGGCTACACCTTC.

The V gene is TRBV7-9, the J gene TRBJ2-2; TRBD2 matches 8 bases. This CDR3 has 16 residues. J was trimmed by 0 bases and V by 2 bases; bases with no gene match: 2. CDR1 SEHNR and CDR2 FQNEAQ come from the germline V gene (reference sequence). CDR3 protein: CASSLTSGANTGELFF. The DNA for the CDR3 is TGTGCCAGCAGCTTAACTAGCGGCGCGAACACCGGGGAGCTGTTTTTT.

The chain is built from TRBV4-2 and TRBJ2-4, with D unresolved. From germline, CDR1 is LGHNA and CDR2 YNFKEQ. Trimming stripped 0 bases from V and 5 bases from J, with 11 bases between. The CDR3 length is 15 residues. The CDR3 is CASSQDRQVQNIQYF. In DNA, the CDR3 is TGTGCCAGCAGCCAAGATAGGCAGGTTCAAAACATTCAGTACTTC.

The chain is built from TRBV27 and TRBJ2-5; D perhaps matches TRBD2 (5 bases). Trimming cost V 4 bases and J 4 bases, with 13 bases left between them. The length of the CDR3 is 14 residues. Germline V gives CDR1 MNHEY, CDR2 SMNVEV (reference sequence). The CDR3 DNA reads as TGTGCCAGCAGTTCCCTGGGTGGGAGAGAGACCCAGTACTTC. Translating it yields CASSSLGGRETQYF.

This clone was observed a single time. This chain uses TRBV5-1 with TRBJ1-1; D not resolved. The V and J ends lost 5 bases and 5 bases respectively, with 13 bases between them. The CDR3 spans 13 residues. Germline V CDR1 and CDR2: SGHRS, YFSETQ. CDR3 sequence (DNA): TGCGCCAGCAGTCCGCCGGGAAGGACTGAAGCTTTCTTT. This codes for CASSPPGRTEAFF.

V gene TRBV6-6 combines with J gene TRBJ2-1, with 7 bases fitting TRBD1. CDR3 length equals 15 residues. Germline assignment: CDR1 MNHNY and CDR2 SVGAGI (reference sequence). V lost 3 bases, J lost 5 bases, and 7 bases stayed unmatched. The CDR3 loop is CASSYSDRAHNEQFF. CDR3 in DNA: TGTGCCAGCAGTTATAGTGACAGGGCACACAATGAGCAGTTCTTC.

The CDR3 is CASSLDGEGGANTEAFF. DNA of the CDR3: TGCGCCAGCAGCTTGGATGGGGAAGGGGGTGCGAACACTGAAGCTTTCTTT. J is TRBJ1-1 and V is TRBV5-1, with D perhaps TRBD1 (6 bases). Trimming pared 0 bases from V and 1 base from J, leaving 16 bases between. CDR1 is SGHRS and CDR2 is YFSETQ in the germline V gene. CDR3 size: 17 residues.